These 21 T cell receptor beta chains originate from one sample sequenced in a study of blood T cell repertoires in COVID-19. Sequencing was performed with immunoSEQ multiplex PCR; in TCRdb, only in-frame clones are kept and a portion is missing. This table holds over 25,000 clones, 90% found once. Source material: peripheral blood. These receptors originate from a man between 65 and 79 years old with active or convalescent COVID-19.

This sequence joins TRBV11-3 and TRBJ1-1; 7 bases line up with TRBD1. The germline CDR1 and CDR2 sequences are SGHNT and YENEEA. The V gene end was trimmed by 1 base and the J gene end by 1 base; junction bases not matched to a gene: 3. CDR3 size: 15 residues. CDR3: CASSLGQGWNTEAFF. As DNA, the CDR3 is TGTGCCAGCAGCTTAGGACAGGGTTGGAACACTGAAGCTTTCTTT.

The chain joins TRBV18 to TRBJ1-5, with 7 bases matching TRBD1. Losses at the gene ends were 2 bases for V and 3 bases for J; bases not matched to a gene: 7. CDR3 length: 16 amino acids. Germline-derived CDR1 and CDR2 are KGHSH and LQKENI. The CDR3 sequence: CASSPYGTDINQPQHF. The DNA for the CDR3 is TGTGCCAGCTCACCATACGGGACAGATATCAATCAGCCCCAGCATTTT.

The rearrangement uses TRBV7-8 and TRBJ2-5, with D perhaps matching TRBD2 (5 bases). Trimming left V 5 bases short and J 4 bases short, with 11 bases between. The CDR3 totals 13 residues. CDR1 SGHVS and CDR2 FQNEAQ come from the germline V gene. The DNA of the CDR3 is TGTGCCAGCAGCAGGAGCGAGGGAGAGACCCAGTACTTC. Translated, it gives CASSRSEGETQYF.

The gene calls are TRBV18 and TRBJ1-4, with D hard to call. The CDR3 contains 15 residues. CDR1 and CDR2 from the germline V gene are KGHSH and LQKENI. Between the trimmed V and J ends, which lost 3 bases and 3 bases, there was a span of 11 bases. The CDR3 DNA is TGTGCCAGCTCACCGTCACGGGTGGCTAATGAAAAACTGTTTTTT. Amino acid sequence: CASSPSRVANEKLFF.

J is TRBJ2-1 and V is TRBV19, with 8 bases that match TRBD1. Germline CDR1 and CDR2: LNHDA and SQIVND (reference sequence). The CDR3 sequence is 16 residues long. After removal of 3 bases from V and 2 bases from J, the junction contained 6 bases not matched to a gene. The CDR3 nucleotides are TGTGCCAGTAGTATCGACTCAGGGGGCGCCTACAATGAGCAGTTCTTC. Translation gives CASSIDSGGAYNEQFF.

In DNA form, the CDR3 reads TGTGCCTGGGGTTACCCCGGGACAGGGATTGAAGCTTTCTTT. This sequence encodes CAWGYPGTGIEAFF. The chain joins TRBV30 to TRBJ1-1; 9 bases are a match to TRBD1. The trim removed 5 bases at V and 7 bases at J, leaving 11 bases unmatched. Germline values: CDR1 GTSNPN, CDR2 SVGIG (reference sequence). The CDR3 sequence is 14 residues long.

The chain employs TRBV28 and TRBJ1-4, with TRBD1 matching 8 bases. CDR3 length: 15 amino acids. The germline CDR1 and CDR2 sequences are MDHEN and SYDVKM. After removal of 6 bases from V and 5 bases from J, the junction contained 8 bases not matched to a gene. The CDR3: CASRGGGQGNEKLFF. CDR3 nucleotides: TGTGCCAGCAGGGGGGGCGGACAGGGAAATGAAAAACTGTTTTTT.

The chain couples TRBV5-1 to TRBJ1-4; 10 bases are shared with TRBD1. The V gene end was trimmed by 1 base and the J gene end by 9 bases; junction bases not matched to a gene: 6. CDR3 length equals 15 residues. Germline lookup yields CDR1 SGHRS and CDR2 YFSETQ. The CDR3 region is CASSLLWDRGKKLFF. Written as DNA, the CDR3 is TGCGCCAGCAGCTTGCTTTGGGACAGGGGTAAAAAACTGTTTTTT.

The V and J genes are TRBV10-3 and TRBJ1-2; D remains unclear. V was clipped by 5 bases and J by 2 bases, with 9 bases between them. Germline loops: CDR1 ENHRY, CDR2 SYGVKD. The CDR3 totals 13 residues. The CDR3 DNA follows: TGTGCCATCAGTCCTGACGGGAACTATGGCTACACCTTC. Translation: CAISPDGNYGYTF.

The chain uses TRBV4-2 and TRBJ2-3; TRBD2 matches at 10 bases. With 0 bases clipped from V and 4 bases from J, the junction kept 7 bases outside the gene matches. Germline V gene sequence: CDR1 LGHNA, CDR2 YNFKEQ. The CDR3 runs to 17 residues. This chain's CDR3 is CASSQDSLAGVPDTQYF. The DNA for the CDR3 is TGTGCCAGCAGCCAAGATTCCCTAGCGGGAGTTCCAGATACGCAGTATTTT.

The V and J genes are TRBV19 and TRBJ1-5; possibly TRBD1 for D (6 bases). Trimming took off 3 bases at V and 4 bases at J, with 10 bases between the two ends. The CDR3 has 14 amino acids. Germline V CDR1 and CDR2: LNHDA, SQIVND (reference sequence). The CDR3, as DNA: TGTGCCAGTAGTATGGGCCAGGGGAATCAGCCCCAGCATTTT. This translates into CASSMGQGNQPQHF.

The V call is TRBV5-6, the J call TRBJ1-6; 8 nucleotides match TRBD1. CDR3 length: 15 amino acids. CDR1 SGHDT and CDR2 YYEEEE come from the germline V gene. J gave up 11 bases and V 4 bases, and 11 bases lay outside the gene matches. In nucleotides, the CDR3 is TGTGCCAGCAGCAGACCGGGACAGGCGGTGACACCCCTCCACTTT. The encoded protein is CASSRPGQAVTPLHF.

The gene calls are TRBV4-1 and TRBJ1-2; D might be TRBD1 (5 bases). Deletions cut 2 bases from V and 0 bases from J, with 10 bases between. The CDR3 loop spans 15 amino acids. Germline CDR1 reads MGHRA; CDR2 reads YSYEKL. The CDR3 DNA sequence: TGCGCCAGCAGCCAACAGGGCCGGGCTAACTATGGCTACACCTTC. Translation gives CASSQQGRANYGYTF.

The rearrangement uses TRBV6-1 and TRBJ1-1; TRBD1 is a possible D gene (5 bases). The V gene's germline CDR1 is MNHNS and CDR2 SASEGT. The CDR3 is 15 amino acids. The germline V and J ends were trimmed by 0 bases and 5 bases, with 13 bases remaining between them. The CDR3 is CASSEANLGVTEAFF. CDR3 in DNA: TGTGCCAGCAGTGAAGCTAATCTAGGGGTTACTGAAGCTTTCTTT.

This clone was observed a single time. The chain links TRBV27 to TRBJ1-2, with TRBD1 matching 10 bases. The germline V gene has CDR1 MNHEY and CDR2 SMNVEV (reference sequence). The CDR3 loop spans 14 amino acids. Trimming removed 5 bases from V and 8 bases from J; junction bases left unmatched: 8. DNA for the CDR3: TGTGCCAGCAGTCCCTGGGACAGGGGATCCGGCTACACCTTC. Protein: CASSPWDRGSGYTF.

The count of this clone is one. The rearrangement joins TRBV19 to TRBJ1-4, with TRBD1 identical over 9 bases. Germline CDR1 reads LNHDA; CDR2 reads SQIVND (reference sequence). V dropped 6 bases and J dropped 7; count of bases not matched to a gene: 21. The CDR3 consists of 19 residues. CDR3 DNA: TGTGCCAGTAGGATGAACCGTCGGGGACAGGGTTTCGGCGGTGAAAAACTGTTTTTT. Amino acid sequence: CASRMNRRGQGFGGEKLFF.

The V gene is TRBV6-5, the J gene TRBJ1-1; a possible D gene is TRBD1 (5 bases). The CDR3 is 14 residues long. CDR1 is MNHEY, CDR2 SVGAGI, per germline. The V gene lost 5 bases and the J gene lost 4 bases, with 14 bases spanning the gap. Here the CDR3 DNA reads TGTGCCAGCAGTCGCGACCTCCAGGGCACTGAAGCTTTCTTT. Amino acids: CASSRDLQGTEAFF.

The chain combines TRBV10-3 with TRBJ1-1; no definite D call. This CDR3 has 14 amino acids. Germline CDR1 and CDR2: ENHRY and SYGVKD. The V end was cut by 4 bases, the J end by 2 bases, with 11 bases between. CDR3 residues: CAISGSTRNTEAFF. In DNA, the CDR3 is TGTGCCATCAGTGGTTCCACAAGAAACACTGAAGCTTTCTTT.

This chain links TRBV24-1 with TRBJ2-3; 7 bases agree with TRBD2. Looked up from germline, CDR1 is KGHDR and CDR2 is SFDVKD. This CDR3 has 16 amino acids. Trimming cost V 3 bases and J 2 bases; bases outside gene matches: 7. The CDR3 region is CATSDGGLGNTDTQYF. The CDR3 bases are TGTGCCACCAGTGATGGAGGACTAGGGAACACAGATACGCAGTATTTT.

Points on this clone: Different DNA sequences within this sample yield the same CDR3. Here the CDR3 DNA reads TGCAGCGTTAGACAGGGTTCTGAAGCTTTCTTT. It is translated as CSVRQGSEAFF. The chain uses TRBV29-1 and TRBJ1-1; 7 nucleotides agree with TRBD1. Germline V gene lookup returns CDR1 SQVTM and CDR2 ANQGSEA. J gave up 6 bases and V 5 bases, and 3 bases lay outside the gene matches. The CDR3 consists of 11 residues.

In its sample, this clone was seen a few times. The junction does not match germline at one end; this may be a read error. V is TRBV5-1 and J is TRBJ1-2, with D possibly TRBD1 on 5 matching bases. Germline CDR1 and CDR2: SGHRS and YFSETQ. The CDR3 is 11 residues long. CDR3 in amino acids: CASRLEGGYTF. The CDR3 nucleotides are TGCGCCAGCAGGTTGGAGGGGGGCTACACCTTC.